The rows below give T cell receptor beta chains drawn from one sample of a study of T cell changes during pregnancy in multiple sclerosis. Profiling relied on immunoSEQ multiplex PCR, and the TCRdb table lists in-frame clones only, not all of them. The data contain some 87,000 clones, 90% to 95% of them singletons. Material: peripheral blood, obtained in the second trimester of pregnancy. The origin of the receptors is a female donor with multiple sclerosis, enrolled in a pregnancy study. Both conserved end residues are part of each CDR3. A D gene is named only where the DNA matches it firmly. Not every row has a clone size; where given, it reads once, few, many or a size class.

clone_size,v_call,d_call,j_call,cdr3_nt,cdr3_aa
-,TRBV7-9,-,TRBJ2-7,TGTGCCACCGAACAGGGTACCGGAGGCCACGAGCAGTACTTC,CATEQGTGGHEQYF
-,TRBV27,-,TRBJ2-3,TGTGCCAGCAGTTTATCGCCCCGGGATACGCAGTATTTT,CASSLSPRDTQYF
once,TRBV29-1,-,TRBJ1-1,TGCAGCGTGAGCCCGAACACTGAAGCTTTCTTT,CSVSPNTEAFF
-,TRBV27,-,TRBJ1-5,TGTGCCAGCAGTTTAAGGGGGGGGCAGCCCCAGCATTTT,CASSLRGGQPQHF
-,TRBV20-1,-,TRBJ1-1,TGCAGTGCTAGGCGGGGGGAAGCTTTCTTT,CSARRGEAFF
-,TRBV6-6,TRBD1,TRBJ2-5,TGTGCCAGCAGTTACCCCCCAGGGGGAGAGACCCAGTACTTC,CASSYPPGGETQYF
-,TRBV9,TRBD1,TRBJ2-3,TGTGCCAGCAGCTTTTCCGGGACAGGGGAGGGGAATACGCAGTATTTT,CASSFSGTGEGNTQYF
-,TRBV29-1,TRBD1,TRBJ2-2,TGCAGCGCCGCAGGACAGGGAAACACCGGGGAGCTGTTTTTT,CSAAGQGNTGELFF
-,TRBV28,TRBD1,TRBJ2-5,TGTGCCAGCAGCGGGACAGGGGCTTCCCAAGAGACCCAGTACTTC,CASSGTGASQETQYF
-,TRBV12-5,-,TRBJ2-5,TGTGCTAGTGGTTTAGAAATCCCGCTAGGGACCCAGTACTTC,CASGLEIPLGTQYF
few,TRBV10-1,-,TRBJ1-1,TGCGCCAGCAGTGAGTCGGGAGGGGAAGCTTTCTTT,CASSESGGEAFF
-,TRBV27,-,TRBJ1-3,TGTGCCAGCAGAGGACATCTGGGTGGAAACACCATATATTTT,CASRGHLGGNTIYF
-,TRBV5-1,TRBD1,TRBJ1-1,TGCGCCAGCAGCTTCCGACAGGGTCACACTGAAGCTTTCTTT,CASSFRQGHTEAFF
once,TRBV30,TRBD2,TRBJ2-3,TGTGCCTGGAGTCCGCACCCCTCCGGGACTAGCTATAGAAACACAGATACGCAGTATTTT,CAWSPHPSGTSYRNTDTQYF
-,TRBV28,-,TRBJ2-3,TGTGCCAGCAGTTTAGAAGGGGTGTGGGGGCCTAACACAGATACGCAGTATTTT,CASSLEGVWGPNTDTQYF
once,TRBV15,TRBD1,TRBJ2-6,TGTGCCACCAGCAGGGACTACGGACAGGGGACCGGGGCCAACGTCCTGACTTTC,CATSRDYGQGTGANVLTF
-,TRBV19,-,TRBJ1-5,TGTGCCAGTACCCTAGCGCGGGGGGGAAGCAATCAGCCCCAGCATTTT,CASTLARGGSNQPQHF
-,TRBV27,TRBD1,TRBJ2-5,TGTGCCAGCAGTTTACAGGGGGCTAAAGAGACCCAGTACTTC,CASSLQGAKETQYF
once,TRBV29-1,TRBD2,TRBJ2-1,TGCAGCGTTGAAGGTGGGGGAGGGCCTGGGAATGAGCAGTTCTTC,CSVEGGGGPGNEQFF
-,TRBV27,-,TRBJ1-5,TGTGCCAGCAGCCCAAACAGTGAGGGTCAGCCCCAGCATTTT,CASSPNSEGQPQHF
-,TRBV11-2,TRBD2,TRBJ2-3,TGTGCCAGCAGCTTAGTCGGACTAGCGGATTACACAGATACGCAGTATTTT,CASSLVGLADYTDTQYF
-,TRBV21-1,-,TRBJ2-4,TGTGCCAGCAGCAAACGGGGAACCAAAAACATTCAGTACTTC,CASSKRGTKNIQYF
-,TRBV4-1,TRBD1,TRBJ2-7,TGCGCCAGCAGCCTAAAGGGGGGGACAGGGGTCCACGAGCAGTACTTC,CASSLKGGTGVHEQYF
-,TRBV10-1,TRBD2,TRBJ2-1,TGCGCCAGCAGTGAGTCGGGGAGGGCAACCTACAATGAGCAGTTCTTC,CASSESGRATYNEQFF
-,TRBV2,-,TRBJ1-5,TGTGCCAGCAGTGAATGGCAGGGTGGCAATCAGCCCCAGCATTTT,CASSEWQGGNQPQHF
-,TRBV9,TRBD2,TRBJ2-2,TGTGCCAGCGGGGTGGCTAGCGGTACCGGGGAGCTGTTTTTT,CASGVASGTGELFF
-,TRBV5-4,TRBD1,TRBJ1-1,TGTGCCAGCAGCTTGGGACAGGGGGCGCTTGTAAACACTGAAGCTTTCTTT,CASSLGQGALVNTEAFF
-,TRBV7-9,-,TRBJ1-2,TGTGCCAGCAGCTTTTTGGGGGCAGATGGCTACACCTTC,CASSFLGADGYTF
-,TRBV30,-,TRBJ1-1,TGTGCCTGGAGTATCTCGGACACTGAAGCTTTCTTT,CAWSISDTEAFF
-,TRBV5-4,-,TRBJ1-1,TGTGCCAGCAGCCGAGGGGCGGGAGGGCACACTGAAGCTTTCTTT,CASSRGAGGHTEAFF
-,TRBV13,TRBD2,TRBJ2-3,TGTGCCAGCAGCTTAGGAGGCCCCGGCGGGAGGACGACAGATACGCAGTATTTT,CASSLGGPGGRTTDTQYF
-,TRBV4-1,-,TRBJ2-4,TGCGCCAGCAGCCAAGCGGAGTTCGGGAGAATAGCCAAAAACATTCAGTACTTC,CASSQAEFGRIAKNIQYF
-,TRBV9,TRBD2,TRBJ2-1,TGTGCCAGCAGCAAACCGAGCGGGGGCTCCAACAATGAGCAGTTCTTC,CASSKPSGGSNNEQFF
-,TRBV7-2,-,TRBJ1-1,TGTGCCAGCAGCTTCCAGCGATACACTGAAGCTTTCTTT,CASSFQRYTEAFF
-,TRBV4-1,-,TRBJ2-2,TGCGCCAGCAGCCAAGTGGGTGGGAGAGGCACCGGGGAGCTGTTTTTT,CASSQVGGRGTGELFF
-,TRBV5-1,-,TRBJ2-3,TGCGCCAGCAGCTTGACGGTAGATACGCAGTATTTT,CASSLTVDTQYF
-,TRBV7-2,TRBD2,TRBJ2-5,TGTGCCAGCAGCCGGAATAGCGGGAGCCTACAAGAGACCCAGTACTTC,CASSRNSGSLQETQYF
-,TRBV30,-,TRBJ2-1,TGTGCCCGTCGTGGATCACCGGGAAATGAGCAGTTCTTC,CARRGSPGNEQFF
-,TRBV7-8,TRBD1,TRBJ2-7,TGTGCCAGCAGCTTAGACTGGACAGGGGAGGGCGAGCAGTACTTC,CASSLDWTGEGEQYF
-,TRBV19,TRBD2,TRBJ2-7,TGTGCCAGTAGTAAACTAGCGGGAGGAACCTACGAGCAGTACTTC,CASSKLAGGTYEQYF
-,TRBV7-6,TRBD2,TRBJ2-5,TGTGCCAGCAGTCGACTAGCTGCGTACCAAGAGACCCAGTACTTC,CASSRLAAYQETQYF
-,TRBV6-1,-,TRBJ1-5,TGTGCCAGCAGTGAAGGGCAGAGCAATCAGCCCCAGCATTTT,CASSEGQSNQPQHF
-,TRBV6-6,-,TRBJ1-1,TGTGCCAGCACCCTACGGGACAAAAACACTGAAGCTTTCTTT,CASTLRDKNTEAFF
-,TRBV30,TRBD2,TRBJ2-7,TGTGCCTTCAGCGGGAGGGCCTACGAGCAGTACTTC,CAFSGRAYEQYF
-,TRBV19,TRBD1,TRBJ2-4,TGTGCCAGTAGTATAGGTGGGACAGACGTTCAGTACTTC,CASSIGGTDVQYF
-,TRBV2,TRBD1,TRBJ2-7,TGTGCCAGCAGTGTGGTTCCAGGACAGGGCTACGAGCAGTACTTC,CASSVVPGQGYEQYF
-,TRBV19,TRBD1,TRBJ1-4,TGTGCCAGTAGTGAGGGGGCGTCCAGGGAAAAACTGTTTTTT,CASSEGASREKLFF
-,TRBV7-9,-,TRBJ2-2,TGTGCCACCATGAGGCTCGGTGCGAACACCGGGGAGCTGTTTTTT,CATMRLGANTGELFF
-,TRBV15,TRBD1,TRBJ1-1,TGTGCCACCAGCGCGACAGGGTCCAACACTGAAGCTTTCTTT,CATSATGSNTEAFF
-,TRBV4-2,-,TRBJ2-1,TGTGCCAGCAGCCAGGAGTGGCGGAATATCTACAATGAGCAGTTCTTC,CASSQEWRNIYNEQFF
once,TRBV19,TRBD2,TRBJ2-7,TGTGCCAGTAGGGGGTCGAGTAGCGGGACTAGCGAGCAGTACTTC,CASRGSSSGTSEQYF
-,TRBV30,TRBD1,TRBJ1-1,TGTGCCTGGAGCGCCCCAGACAGGGCGAGGGTCACTGAAGCTTTCTTT,CAWSAPDRARVTEAFF
-,TRBV7-8,TRBD2,TRBJ2-7,TGTGCCAGCAGCGGGTTAGCGGGAGGGAGCTCCTACGAGCAGTACTTC,CASSGLAGGSSYEQYF
-,TRBV27,-,TRBJ1-1,TGTGCCAGCAGTTTTGGCAGGGGGAACACTGAAGCTTTCTTT,CASSFGRGNTEAFF
-,TRBV7-6,-,TRBJ1-1,TGTGCCAGCAGCTTAGGACAATTGAACACTGAAGCTTTCTTT,CASSLGQLNTEAFF
-,TRBV6-1,-,TRBJ1-5,TGTGCCAGCATGGGTACAGAGCGGAGGGCCCAGCATTTT,CASMGTERRAQHF
-,TRBV2,-,TRBJ2-7,TGTGCCAGCAGTGCCCCCCCAGGGGACCACGAGCAGTACTTC,CASSAPPGDHEQYF